Presented here are 4 T cell receptor beta chains from one specimen sequenced in a study of vaccination effects on CD4 cells after COVID-19. ViraFEST used viral peptide pools to expand antigen-specific CD4+ T cells before sequencing. After roughly 10 days in culture, the CD4+ T cells were isolated. All study participants received two doses of BNT162b2 or mRNA-1273 vaccine. The table came from immunoSEQ multiplex PCR; TCRdb's copy has only in-frame clones and leaves some out. The table records around 81,000 clones, about three quarters of them present only once. No cognate antigen is known for these TCRs. The sequenced sample was CD4+ T cells from PBMCs cultured with HCoV-OC43 spike peptides, obtained after COVID-19 vaccination. Subset described: HCoV-OC43 spike overlapping peptide pool stimulation. The receptor set was obtained from a human donor who received a COVID-19 vaccine.

This clone was counted between two and nine times. This chain joins TRBV7-2 and TRBJ1-1; 7 bases agree with TRBD1. CDR1 is SGHTA, CDR2 FQGNSA, per germline. V was pared by 5 bases and J by 7 bases, with 4 bases of the junction left unmatched. This CDR3 has 12 residues. CDR3 nucleotide sequence: TGTGCCAGCAGCCCCCGGGACAGTGAAGCTTTCTTT. Its translation: CASSPRDSEAFF.

This sequence joins TRBV18 and TRBJ1-1; the match to TRBD1 covers 7 bases. Unmatched junction bases numbered 2, after V lost 2 bases and J lost 8 bases. The germline gives CDR1 KGHSH, CDR2 LQKENI. The CDR3 spans 12 residues. The chain's CDR3 is CASSPDRAEAFF. CDR3 DNA: TGTGCCAGCTCACCAGACAGGGCGGAAGCTTTCTTT.

The rearrangement uses TRBV7-2 and TRBJ2-5, with a weak D call TRBD1 (7 bases). Trimming removed 2 bases from V and 5 bases from J, with 15 bases in between. CDR1 SGHTA and CDR2 FQGNSA come from the germline V gene. This CDR3 has 15 amino acids. The CDR3 bases are TGTGCCAGCAGCTTAATCAGGGGGGAATACGAGACCCAGTACTTC. This translates into CASSLIRGEYETQYF.

The V gene is TRBV11-2, the J gene TRBJ2-7; maybe TRBD2 (6 bases). The germline V and J ends were trimmed by 4 bases and 0 bases, with 13 bases remaining between them. The CDR3 extends over 15 amino acids. The germline gives CDR1 SGHAT, CDR2 FQNNGV. CDR3 in amino acids: CASSYGTLSSYEQYV. The CDR3 coding sequence is TGTGCCAGCAGCTACGGGACTCTGAGCTCCTACGAGCAGTACGTC.